This TCR beta chain was captured by sequencing in a study of T-cell memory formation after mild COVID-19. Concerning this clonotype: Its specificity is not known.

V was clipped by 5 bases and J by 5 bases; unmatched bases: 22. The CDR3 contains 19 residues. Germline V gene data show CDR1 as SGHTA and CDR2 as FQGNSA. Study-wide results and caveats: SARS-CoV-2 specificity of second-wave clones peaking day 37 was unconfirmed. Memory cells collected pre-infection included some clones that later responded, suggesting cross-reactive memory joined. Clones contracting day 15 to 85 were balanced CD4/CD8; later expanders leaned CD4+.

5'RACE, which relied on constant-segment primers, yielded TCR alpha and TCR beta cDNA libraries carrying sample barcodes and UMIs. TCRdb re-called the 5' RACE reads through MiXCR, storing one row per CDR3 protein. The table has hundreds of thousands of distinct CDR3 sequences, approximately 18% seen once. This clonotype was obtained from an adult woman who had mild COVID-19 (a few samples of this study predate the infection). Cell type and time point are not known. This chain connects TRBV7-2 to TRBJ2-5, with TRBD2 matching 8 bases. The sequencing input was PBMCs or a T cell subset sorted from them (not recorded which). The chain's CDR3 is CASSALRTLSNSGGETQYF. In DNA, the CDR3 is TGTGCCAGCAGCGCCTTAAGGACTCTCTCAAATTCGGGGGGGGAGACCCAGTACTTC.